This TCR beta chain was sequenced during a study of cytomegalovirus exposure and HLA in healthy donors. This clone was seen more than once but under ten times. The PCR ran on 60 Vbeta and 13 Jbeta primers. Libraries were prepared by immunoSEQ multiplex PCR; TCRdb keeps only in-frame clonotypes and omits some of them. Of roughly 150,000 clones listed, roughly 79% are singletons. V gave up 3 bases and J gave up 6 bases, with 16 bases separating them. The length of the CDR3 is 15 residues. Germline V gene data show CDR1 as SEHNR and CDR2 as FQNEAQ (reference sequence). The rearrangement links TRBV7-9 to TRBJ2-3; D possibly corresponds to TRBD2 (7 bases). The source material was PBMCs. This receptor was obtained from a man between 18 and 29 years old in good health and CMV-seropositive. CDR3 DNA sequence: TGTGCCAGCAGCTTTGGCGGGGGCCCTCTCGATACGCAGTATTTT. Translation gives CASSFGGGPLDTQYF.